This T cell receptor beta chain appears in the sequencing data of a study of type 1 regulatory T cells. Background on the study: This in vitro CD4 product, T-allo10, is enriched for Tr1 cells and alloantigen-specific.

MiXCR was run by TCRdb on the reads, yielding one entry per CDR3 protein. The table shows roughly 67,000 distinct CDR3 sequences, with approximately 64% occurring only once. This CDR3 contains 12 residues. CDR1 LNHDA and CDR2 SQIVND come from the germline V gene (reference sequence). V gave up 7 bases and J gave up 6 bases, with 10 bases separating them. Comment on this clonotype: Its antigen remains unidentified.

T-allo10 cells from the graft donor were described as anergic, host-alloantigen-specific, and alloantigen-specific suppressors. V gene TRBV19 combines with J gene TRBJ1-3; possible D gene TRBD1, 5 bases. The sample consisted of cultured T cells, either the whole culture or a sorted T cell fraction (not recorded which). Subset indicated: Tr1-enriched cell product generated in vitro against host alloantigens. This receptor was obtained from a human donor in good health. The DNA for the CDR3 is TGTGCCAGTATTGCCGGGACAAACACCATATATTTT. The encoded protein is CASIAGTNTIYF. The variable domain in full, completed from reference TRBV19 and TRBJ1-3, reads DGGITQSPKYLFRKEGQNVTLSCEQNLNHDAMYWYRQDPGQGLRLIYYSQIVNDFQKGDIAEGYSVSREKKESFPLTVTSAQKNPTAFYLCASIAGTNTIYFGEGSWLTVV.